These 21 T cell receptor beta chains were sequenced from one sample in a study of blood T cell repertoires in COVID-19. The table came from immunoSEQ multiplex PCR; TCRdb's copy has only in-frame clones and leaves some out. The sample lists 120,000 to 150,000 clones, roughly 80% seen once, with roughly two fifths in the top ten. Material: peripheral blood. The receptors stem from a human donor in a cohort sampled during active COVID-19.

The rearrangement joins TRBV5-4 to TRBJ2-4; the D gene is possibly TRBD1 (5 bases). CDR3 length: 16 residues. Germline lookup yields CDR1 SGHNT and CDR2 YYREEE (reference sequence). Trimming took 0 bases from V and 0 from J, leaving 10 bases between them. CDR3 in amino acids: CASSLAGAQAKNIQYF. The CDR3 nucleotides are TGTGCCAGCAGCTTGGCTGGGGCGCAAGCCAAAAACATTCAGTACTTC.

J is TRBJ2-2 and V is TRBV19; perhaps TRBD1 as D (5 bases). CDR1 and CDR2 from the germline V gene are LNHDA and SQIVND (reference sequence). V was cut by 8 bases and J by 4 bases, with 14 bases left in between. The CDR3 covers 14 residues. CDR3 sequence reads: CASREAGITGELFF. The DNA of the CDR3 is TGTGCCAGTCGAGAAGCAGGGATCACCGGGGAGCTGTTTTTT.

The chain joins TRBV4-3 to TRBJ1-6, with 8 bases matching TRBD1. Germline V lookup: CDR1 LGHNA, CDR2 YSLEER. CDR3 length: 16 residues. Unmatched junction bases numbered 7, after V lost 2 bases and J lost 7 bases. CDR3 loop: CASSQLLGQGNSPLHF. The CDR3 DNA is TGCGCCAGCAGCCAACTACTAGGACAGGGAAATTCACCCCTCCACTTT.

This chain joins TRBV28 and TRBJ1-4; the D is unclear. The DNA matches TRBJ2-2 better at its end, which makes the J call doubtful. CDR1 is MDHEN and CDR2 is SYDVKM in the germline V gene. The CDR3 runs 11 residues. CDR3 loop: CASSLGRELFF. The CDR3 DNA reads as TGTGCCAGCAGTTTAGGTCGGGAGCTGTTTTTT.

The rearrangement uses TRBV6-6 and TRBJ1-5; TRBD1 aligns across 7 bases. CDR3 length: 14 residues. V lost 7 bases, J lost 4 bases, and 7 bases stayed unmatched. Germline CDR1 is MNHNY and CDR2 is SVGAGI (reference sequence). CDR3 protein: CASKPGQRNQPQHF. Written as DNA, the CDR3 is TGTGCCAGCAAGCCGGGACAGAGAAATCAGCCCCAGCATTTT.

The rearrangement uses TRBV19 and TRBJ1-5; a possible D gene is TRBD1 (6 bases). Between the trimmed V and J ends, which lost 7 bases and 11 bases, there was a span of 18 bases. Germline V lookup: CDR1 LNHDA, CDR2 SQIVND (reference sequence). CDR3 length equals 13 residues. The CDR3: CASTPGAGPSQHF. The CDR3 DNA reads TGTGCCAGTACCCCAGGGGCGGGCCCGTCCCAGCATTTT.

This sequence joins TRBV5-1 and TRBJ2-3; 12 bases fit TRBD2. Germline V lookup: CDR1 SGHRS, CDR2 YFSETQ. Trimming at V came to 2 bases and at J to 4 bases, leaving 5 bases not matched to a gene. This CDR3 is built from 16 residues. The CDR3 sequence is CASSFSTSGGPDTQYF. As DNA, the CDR3 is TGCGCCAGCAGCTTCTCCACTAGCGGGGGGCCAGATACGCAGTATTTT.

This chain links TRBV2 with TRBJ1-5; 9 positions match TRBD1. The germline V gene has CDR1 SNHLY and CDR2 FYNNEI. The CDR3 contains 13 residues. J was trimmed by 6 bases and V by 11 bases; bases with no gene match: 8. DNA of the CDR3: TGTGCCTCCACTTCGGACAGGGGTCAGCCCCAGCATTTT. Residues: CASTSDRGQPQHF.

At least ten counts were recorded for this clone. The J gene is TRBJ2-1, the V gene TRBV5-5; 8 nucleotides match TRBD1. The J segment lost 7 bases and the V segment lost 4 bases, leaving 7 bases of the junction unmatched. CDR1 and CDR2 from the germline V gene are SGHKS and YYEKEE (reference sequence). CDR3 length: 14 amino acids. In DNA form, the CDR3 reads TGTGCCAGCAGCCCACTCCAGGGGGCGAATGAGCAGTTCTTC. Residues: CASSPLQGANEQFF. The full variable domain, rest sourced from reference TRBV5-5 and TRBJ2-1, is DAGVTQSPTHLIKTRGQQVTLRCSPISGHKSVSWYQQVLGQGPQFIFQYYEKEERGRGNFPDRFSARQFPNYSSELNVNALLLGDSALYLCASSPLQGANEQFFGPGTRLTVL.

The table lists this clone with a few counts. The chain links TRBV6-2 or TRBV6-3 to TRBJ1-1; D remains unclear. The germline CDR1 and CDR2 sequences are MNHEY and SVGEGT. V was pared by 4 bases and J by 5 bases, with 14 bases between. This CDR3 spans 14 amino acids. CDR3 DNA: TGTGCCAGCAGTTTTCACCCCTCGGGAACTGAAGCTTTCTTT. It is translated as CASSFHPSGTEAFF.

The V call is TRBV11-2, the J call TRBJ1-5; 7 bases fit TRBD1. Germline-derived CDR1 and CDR2 are SGHAT and FQNNGV. V was pared by 1 base and J by 1 base, with 4 bases of the junction left unmatched. The CDR3 has 16 residues. CDR3 sequence: CASSLVEGASNQPQHF. DNA for the CDR3: TGTGCCAGCAGCTTAGTGGAGGGGGCCAGCAATCAGCCCCAGCATTTT.

The chain is built from TRBV11-3 and TRBJ2-2; 8 bases are shared with TRBD2. Germline V gives CDR1 SGHNT, CDR2 YENEEA. The CDR3 has 16 residues. Losses at the gene ends were 4 bases for V and 1 base for J; bases not matched to a gene: 5. The CDR3 coding sequence is TGTGCCAGCAGCTCCGGGGGGGGACTGAACACCGGGGAGCTGTTTTTT. It is translated as CASSSGGGLNTGELFF.

This clone appeared once. CDR3 bases: TGTGCCACCAGTGACCGAGGACTAGCCGAGACCCAGTACTTC. Its protein is CATSDRGLAETQYF. The chain employs TRBV24-1 and TRBJ2-5, with 8 bases lining up with TRBD2. The CDR3 extends over 14 amino acids. Looked up from germline, CDR1 is KGHDR and CDR2 is SFDVKD. After removal of 4 bases from V and 5 bases from J, the junction contained 5 bases not matched to a gene.

The chain combines TRBV6-2 or TRBV6-3 with TRBJ2-1; 10 bases agree with TRBD2. The CDR3 consists of 17 residues. Germline V gene data show CDR1 as MNHEY and CDR2 as SVGEGT. V dropped 0 bases and J dropped 6; count of bases not matched to a gene: 8. The CDR3, as DNA: TGTGCCAGCAGTTACTCTAGGCTAGCGGGGGCAAGCAATGAGCAGTTCTTC. Its translation is CASSYSRLAGASNEQFF.

This chain joins TRBV29-1 and TRBJ1-4, with D possibly being TRBD1 (5 bases). Trimming took off 8 bases at V and 8 bases at J, with 21 bases between the two ends. Per the germline V gene, CDR1 is SQVTM and CDR2 is ANQGSEA. The CDR3 totals 14 residues. The CDR3 DNA follows: TGCAGCATCGCGGGGGGGGAGGAACACGAAAAACTGTTTTTT. Protein sequence: CSIAGGEEHEKLFF.

Regarding this clone: Within the sample, other DNA sequences also encode this same CDR3. The chain has TRBV30 and TRBJ2-3, with TRBD2 matching 7 bases. Per germline, CDR1 GTSNPN and CDR2 SVGIG (reference sequence). With V trimmed by 0 bases and J by 2 bases, 5 bases remained unmatched. CDR3 length: 15 amino acids. CDR3 protein: CAWSVGSGFTDTQYF. In DNA form, the CDR3 reads TGTGCCTGGAGTGTAGGTAGCGGGTTCACAGATACGCAGTATTTT.

The chain recombines TRBV6-1 with TRBJ1-2; TRBD1 agrees at 11 bases. Germline values: CDR1 MNHNS, CDR2 SASEGT. The CDR3 runs 14 residues. The ends lost 3 bases at V and 7 bases at J; junction bases unmatched: 4. The CDR3 here is CASSEGQGGSGYTF. The CDR3, as DNA: TGTGCCAGCAGTGAGGGACAGGGGGGCAGTGGCTACACCTTC.

The chain links TRBV5-4 to TRBJ2-2; perhaps TRBD1 as D (6 bases). Trimming pared 4 bases from V and 0 bases from J, leaving 10 bases between. The germline V gene has CDR1 SGHNT and CDR2 YYREEE (reference sequence). This CDR3 is 15 amino acids long. CDR3 DNA: TGTGCCAGCAGCCAGGACAGAACGAACACCGGGGAGCTGTTTTTT. Encoded protein: CASSQDRTNTGELFF. The entire variable domain, with the rest obtained from reference TRBV5-4 and TRBJ2-2, is as follows: ETGVTQSPTHLIKTRGQQVTLRCSSQSGHNTVSWYQQALGQGPQFIFQYYREEENGRGNFPPRFSGLQFPNYSSELNVNALELDDSALYLCASSQDRTNTGELFFGEGSRLTVL.

The genes are TRBV10-3 and TRBJ2-5; D remains ambiguous. The CDR3 has 14 amino acids. Between the trimmed V and J ends, which lost 3 bases and 4 bases, there was a span of 12 bases. Germline CDR1 ENHRY, CDR2 SYGVKD. The CDR3 DNA follows: TGTGCCATCAGTGAAAGTCTAGTCAGAGAGACCCAGTACTTC. It is translated as CAISESLVRETQYF.

The chain carries TRBV27 and TRBJ1-5; 11 bases line up with TRBD1. The V gene end was trimmed by 0 bases and the J gene end by 5 bases; junction bases not matched to a gene: 0. Germline V gives CDR1 MNHEY, CDR2 SMNVEV (reference sequence). This CDR3 spans 15 amino acids. CDR3 amino acids: CASSLSDRGHQPQHF. As DNA, the CDR3 is TGTGCCAGCAGTTTATCGGACAGGGGGCATCAGCCCCAGCATTTT.

In its sample, this clone was seen a few times. The V gene is TRBV6-2 or TRBV6-3, the J gene TRBJ2-4; maybe TRBD1 (6 bases). Germline V gene sequence: CDR1 MNHEY, CDR2 SVGEGT. The CDR3 totals 19 residues. V lost 6 bases and J lost 1, with 25 bases in between. CDR3 sequence: CASSTQQGRGDFAKNIQYF. In DNA, the CDR3 is TGTGCCAGCAGCACTCAACAGGGACGAGGGGATTTTGCCAAAAACATTCAGTACTTC.